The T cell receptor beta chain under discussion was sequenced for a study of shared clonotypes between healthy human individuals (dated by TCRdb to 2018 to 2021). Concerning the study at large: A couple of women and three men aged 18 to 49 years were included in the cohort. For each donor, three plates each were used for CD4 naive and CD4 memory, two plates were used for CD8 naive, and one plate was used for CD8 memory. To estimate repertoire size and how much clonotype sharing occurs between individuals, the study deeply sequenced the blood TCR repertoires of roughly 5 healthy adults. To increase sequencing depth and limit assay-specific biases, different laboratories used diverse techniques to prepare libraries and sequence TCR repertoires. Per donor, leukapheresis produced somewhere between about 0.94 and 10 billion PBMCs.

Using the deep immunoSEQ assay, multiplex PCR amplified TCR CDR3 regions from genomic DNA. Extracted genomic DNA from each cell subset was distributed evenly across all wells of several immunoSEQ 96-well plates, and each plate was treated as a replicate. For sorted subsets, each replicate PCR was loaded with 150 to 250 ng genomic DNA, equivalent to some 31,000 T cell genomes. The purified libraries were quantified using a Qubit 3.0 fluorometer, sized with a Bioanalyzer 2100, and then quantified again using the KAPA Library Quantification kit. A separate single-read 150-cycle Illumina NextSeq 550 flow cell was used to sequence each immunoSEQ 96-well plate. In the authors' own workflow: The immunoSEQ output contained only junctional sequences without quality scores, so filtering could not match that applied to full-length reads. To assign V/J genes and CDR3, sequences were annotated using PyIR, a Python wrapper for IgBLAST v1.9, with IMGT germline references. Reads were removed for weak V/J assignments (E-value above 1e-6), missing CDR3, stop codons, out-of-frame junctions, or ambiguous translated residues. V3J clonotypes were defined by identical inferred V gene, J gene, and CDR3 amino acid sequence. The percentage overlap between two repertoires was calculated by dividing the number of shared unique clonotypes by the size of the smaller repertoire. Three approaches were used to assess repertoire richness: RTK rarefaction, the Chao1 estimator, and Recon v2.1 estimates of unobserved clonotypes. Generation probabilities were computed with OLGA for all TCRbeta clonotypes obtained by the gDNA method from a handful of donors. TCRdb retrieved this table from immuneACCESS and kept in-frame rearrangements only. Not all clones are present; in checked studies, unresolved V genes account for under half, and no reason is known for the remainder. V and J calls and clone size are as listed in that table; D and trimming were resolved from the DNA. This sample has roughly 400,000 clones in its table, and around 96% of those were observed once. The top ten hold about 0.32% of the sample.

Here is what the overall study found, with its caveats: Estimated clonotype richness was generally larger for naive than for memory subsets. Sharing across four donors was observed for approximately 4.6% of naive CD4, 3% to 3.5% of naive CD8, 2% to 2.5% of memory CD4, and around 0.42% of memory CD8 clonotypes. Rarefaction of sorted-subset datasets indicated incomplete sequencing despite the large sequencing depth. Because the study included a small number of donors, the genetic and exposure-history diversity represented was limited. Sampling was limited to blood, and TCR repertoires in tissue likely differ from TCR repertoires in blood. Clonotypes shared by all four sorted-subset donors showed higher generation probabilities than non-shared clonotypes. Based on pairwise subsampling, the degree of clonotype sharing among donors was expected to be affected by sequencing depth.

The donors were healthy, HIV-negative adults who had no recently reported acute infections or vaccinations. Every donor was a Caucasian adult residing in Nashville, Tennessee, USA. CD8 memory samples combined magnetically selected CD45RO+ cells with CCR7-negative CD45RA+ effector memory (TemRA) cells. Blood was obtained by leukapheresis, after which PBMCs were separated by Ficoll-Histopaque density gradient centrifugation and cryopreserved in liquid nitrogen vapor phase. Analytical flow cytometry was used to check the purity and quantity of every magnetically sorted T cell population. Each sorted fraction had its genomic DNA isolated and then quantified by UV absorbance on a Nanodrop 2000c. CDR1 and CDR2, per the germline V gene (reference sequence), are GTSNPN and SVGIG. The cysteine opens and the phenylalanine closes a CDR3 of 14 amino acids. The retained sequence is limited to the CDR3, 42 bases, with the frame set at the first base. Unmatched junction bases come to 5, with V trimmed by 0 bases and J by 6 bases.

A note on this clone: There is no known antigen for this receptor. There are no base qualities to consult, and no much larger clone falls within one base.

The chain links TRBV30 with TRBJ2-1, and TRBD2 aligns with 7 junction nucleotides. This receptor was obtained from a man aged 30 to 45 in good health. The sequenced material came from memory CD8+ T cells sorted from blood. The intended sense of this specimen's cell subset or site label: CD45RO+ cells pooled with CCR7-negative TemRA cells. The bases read TGTGCCTGGAGTGTAGGAATAGCGGGCAATGAGCAGTTCTTC. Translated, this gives CAWSVGIAGNEQFF.